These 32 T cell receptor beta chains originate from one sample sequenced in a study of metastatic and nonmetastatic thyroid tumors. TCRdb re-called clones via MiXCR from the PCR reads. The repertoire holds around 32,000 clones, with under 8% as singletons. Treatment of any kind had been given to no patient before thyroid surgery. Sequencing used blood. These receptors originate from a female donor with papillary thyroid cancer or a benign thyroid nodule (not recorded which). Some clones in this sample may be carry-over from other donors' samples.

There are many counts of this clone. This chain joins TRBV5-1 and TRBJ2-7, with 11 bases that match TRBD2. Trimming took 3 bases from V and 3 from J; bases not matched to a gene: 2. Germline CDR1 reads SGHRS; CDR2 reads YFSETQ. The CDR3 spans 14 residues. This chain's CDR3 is CASSWGTSGYEQYF. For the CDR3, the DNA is TGCGCCAGCAGCTGGGGGACTAGCGGCTACGAGCAGTACTTC.

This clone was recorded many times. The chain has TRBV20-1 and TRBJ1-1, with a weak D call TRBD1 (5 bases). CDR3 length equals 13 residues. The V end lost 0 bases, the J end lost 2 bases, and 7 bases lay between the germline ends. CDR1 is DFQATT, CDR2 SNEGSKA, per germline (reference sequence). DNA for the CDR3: TGCAGTGCTAGAGAGACAGTAAACACTGAAGCTTTCTTT. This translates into CSARETVNTEAFF.

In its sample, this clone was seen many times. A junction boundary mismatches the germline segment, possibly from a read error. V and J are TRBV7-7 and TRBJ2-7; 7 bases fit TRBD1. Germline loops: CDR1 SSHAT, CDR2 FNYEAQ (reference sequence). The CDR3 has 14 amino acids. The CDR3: CASSPRGHRYEQYF. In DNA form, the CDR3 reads TGTGCTAGCAGCCCTAGGGGGCACCGGTACGAGCAGTACTTC.

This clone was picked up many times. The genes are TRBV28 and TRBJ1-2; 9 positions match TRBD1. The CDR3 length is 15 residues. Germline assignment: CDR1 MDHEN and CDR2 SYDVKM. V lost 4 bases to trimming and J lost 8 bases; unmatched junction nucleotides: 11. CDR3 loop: CASSSSGTGMKGYTF. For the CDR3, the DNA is TGTGCCAGCAGTTCCTCCGGGACAGGGATGAAGGGCTACACCTTC.

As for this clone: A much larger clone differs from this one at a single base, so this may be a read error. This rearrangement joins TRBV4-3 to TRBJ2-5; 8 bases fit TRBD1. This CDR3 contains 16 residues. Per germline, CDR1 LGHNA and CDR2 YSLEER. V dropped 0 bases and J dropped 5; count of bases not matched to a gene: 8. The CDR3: CASSQDWRTGTETQYF. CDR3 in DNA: TGCGCCAGCAGCCAAGATTGGCGGACAGGGACTGAGACCCAGTACTTC.

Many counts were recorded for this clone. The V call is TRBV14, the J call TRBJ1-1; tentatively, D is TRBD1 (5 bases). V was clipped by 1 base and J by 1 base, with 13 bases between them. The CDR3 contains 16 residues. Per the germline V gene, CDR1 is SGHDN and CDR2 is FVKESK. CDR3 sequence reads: CASSQVGGVGNTEAFF. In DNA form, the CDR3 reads TGTGCCAGCAGCCAAGTTGGAGGGGTTGGGAACACTGAAGCTTTCTTT.

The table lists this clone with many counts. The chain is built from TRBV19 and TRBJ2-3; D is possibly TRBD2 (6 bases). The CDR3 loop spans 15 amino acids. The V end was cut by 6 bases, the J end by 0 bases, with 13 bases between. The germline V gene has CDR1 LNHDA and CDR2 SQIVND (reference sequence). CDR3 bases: TGTGCCAGTAGCCTAACCGGGACTAGCACAGATACGCAGTATTTT. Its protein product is CASSLTGTSTDTQYF.

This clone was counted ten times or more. The CDR3 loop is CASSPRQGYNSPLHF. CDR3 DNA sequence: TGTGCCAGCAGCCCCCGACAGGGGTATAATTCACCCCTCCACTTT. The chain joins TRBV6-1 to TRBJ1-6, with TRBD1 matching over 8 bases. The CDR3 has 15 residues. CDR1 MNHNS and CDR2 SASEGT come from the germline V gene. V was clipped by 6 bases and J by 4 bases; unmatched bases: 5.

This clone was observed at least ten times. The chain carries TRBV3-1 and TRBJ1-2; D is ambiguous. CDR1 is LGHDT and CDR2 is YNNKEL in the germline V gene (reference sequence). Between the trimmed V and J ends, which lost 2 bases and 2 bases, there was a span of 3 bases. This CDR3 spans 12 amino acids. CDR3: CASSQTNYGYTF. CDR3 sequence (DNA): TGTGCCAGCAGCCAAACGAACTATGGCTACACCTTC.

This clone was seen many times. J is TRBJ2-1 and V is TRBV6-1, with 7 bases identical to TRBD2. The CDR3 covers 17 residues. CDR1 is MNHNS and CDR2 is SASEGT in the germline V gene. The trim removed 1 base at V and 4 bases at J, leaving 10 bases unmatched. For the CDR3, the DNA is TGTGCCAGCAGTGAAGGTGGGAGGGCGGTAGCATACAATGAGCAGTTCTTC. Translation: CASSEGGRAVAYNEQFF.

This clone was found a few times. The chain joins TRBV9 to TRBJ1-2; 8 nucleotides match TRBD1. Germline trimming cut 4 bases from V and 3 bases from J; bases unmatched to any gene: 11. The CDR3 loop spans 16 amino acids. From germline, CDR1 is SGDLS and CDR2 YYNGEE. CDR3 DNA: TGTGCCAGCAGCCGGGGACAGGCCACGGGGGACTATGGCTACACCTTC. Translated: CASSRGQATGDYGYTF.

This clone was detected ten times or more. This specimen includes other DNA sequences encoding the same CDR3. CDR3 in DNA: TGCGCCAGCAGTGAGTCCCCCGGGACAGGGGGAACTGAAGCTTTCTTT. Translation gives CASSESPGTGGTEAFF. J is TRBJ1-1 and V is TRBV10-2; 11 bases align to TRBD1. J lost 5 bases, V lost 0 bases, and 5 bases had no gene match. The CDR3 contains 16 residues. Germline CDR1 and CDR2: WSHSY and SAAADI.

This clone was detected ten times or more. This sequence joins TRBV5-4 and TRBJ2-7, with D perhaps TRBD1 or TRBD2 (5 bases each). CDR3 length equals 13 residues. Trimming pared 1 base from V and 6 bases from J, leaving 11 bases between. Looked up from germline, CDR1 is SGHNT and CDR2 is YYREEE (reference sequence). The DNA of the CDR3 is TGTGCCAGCAGCTTGTTGGGGGATCCCGAGCAGTACTTC. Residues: CASSLLGDPEQYF.

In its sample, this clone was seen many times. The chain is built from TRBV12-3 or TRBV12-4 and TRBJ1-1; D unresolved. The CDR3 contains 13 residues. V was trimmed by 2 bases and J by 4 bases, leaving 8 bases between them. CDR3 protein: CASSLRISTEAFF. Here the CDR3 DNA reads TGTGCCAGCAGTTTAAGGATTAGCACTGAAGCTTTCTTT.

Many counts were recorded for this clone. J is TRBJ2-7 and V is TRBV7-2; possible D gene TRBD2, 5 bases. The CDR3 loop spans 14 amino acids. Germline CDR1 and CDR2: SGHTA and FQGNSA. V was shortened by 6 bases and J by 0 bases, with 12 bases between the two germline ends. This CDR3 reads CASRPRLYSYEQYF. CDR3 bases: TGTGCCAGCAGACCTAGACTATACTCCTACGAGCAGTACTTC. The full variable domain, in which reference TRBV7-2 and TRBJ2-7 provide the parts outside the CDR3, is GAGVSQSPSNKVTEKGKDVELRCDPISGHTALYWYRQSLGQGLEFLIYFQGNSAPDKSGLPSDRFSAERTGGSVSTLTIQRTQQEDSAVYLCASRPRLYSYEQYFGPGTRLTVT.

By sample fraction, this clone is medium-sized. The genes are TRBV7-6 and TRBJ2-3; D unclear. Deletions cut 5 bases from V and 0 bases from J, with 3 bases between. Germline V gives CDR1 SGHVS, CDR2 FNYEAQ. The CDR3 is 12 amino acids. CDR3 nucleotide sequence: TGTGCCAGCAGCCCAAGCACAGATACGCAGTATTTT. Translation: CASSPSTDTQYF.

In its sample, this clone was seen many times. Here the CDR3 reads CATSDQAGGSTDTQYF. The CDR3 region has the DNA TGTGCCACCAGTGATCAGGCGGGGGGGAGCACAGATACGCAGTATTTT. The chain couples TRBV24-1 to TRBJ2-3, with 9 bases matching TRBD2. The J segment lost 0 bases and the V segment lost 3 bases, leaving 3 bases of the junction unmatched. The CDR3 covers 16 residues. Per germline, CDR1 KGHDR and CDR2 SFDVKD.

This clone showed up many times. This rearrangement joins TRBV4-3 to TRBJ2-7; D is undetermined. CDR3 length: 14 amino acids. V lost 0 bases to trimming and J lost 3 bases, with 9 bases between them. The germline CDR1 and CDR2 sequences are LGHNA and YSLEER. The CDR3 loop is CASSQDLWGYEQYF. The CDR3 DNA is TGCGCCAGCAGCCAAGATTTGTGGGGCTACGAGCAGTACTTC.

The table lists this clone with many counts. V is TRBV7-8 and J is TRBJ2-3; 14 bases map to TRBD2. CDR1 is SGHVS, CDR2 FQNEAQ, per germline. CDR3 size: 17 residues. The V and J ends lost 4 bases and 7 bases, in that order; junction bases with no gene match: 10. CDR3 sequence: CASSSQRLAGGPHTQYF. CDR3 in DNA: TGTGCCAGCAGCTCCCAGAGACTAGCGGGAGGGCCACATACGCAGTATTTT.

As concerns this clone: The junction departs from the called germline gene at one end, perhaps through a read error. The CDR3 region is CAWSVGRGYGHTF. In nucleotides, the CDR3 is TGCGCCTGGAGTGTTGGCAGGGGATATGGCCACACCTTC. The J gene is TRBJ1-2, the V gene TRBV30; D might be TRBD1 (6 bases). The CDR3 extends over 13 amino acids. Per the germline V gene, CDR1 is GTSNPN and CDR2 is SVGIG (reference sequence).

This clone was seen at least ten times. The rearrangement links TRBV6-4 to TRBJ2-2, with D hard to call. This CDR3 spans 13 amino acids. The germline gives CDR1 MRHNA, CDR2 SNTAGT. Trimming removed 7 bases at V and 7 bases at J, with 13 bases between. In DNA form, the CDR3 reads TGTGCCAGCACAAACAGCGAAGGCGGGGAGCTGTTTTTT. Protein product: CASTNSEGGELFF.

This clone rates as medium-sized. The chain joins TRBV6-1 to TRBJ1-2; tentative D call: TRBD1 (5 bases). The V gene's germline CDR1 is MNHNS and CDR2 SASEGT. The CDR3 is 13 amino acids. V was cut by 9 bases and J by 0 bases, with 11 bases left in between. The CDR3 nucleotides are TGTGCCAGTGGGACGGCTACTAACTATGGCTACACCTTC. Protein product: CASGTATNYGYTF.

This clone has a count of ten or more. In DNA form, the CDR3 reads TGCGCCAGCAGCTTGGGGGCCCGGACTATGGACTACGAGCAGTACTTC. Residues: CASSLGARTMDYEQYF. The genes are TRBV5-1 and TRBJ2-7; tentatively, D is TRBD2 (6 bases). CDR1 SGHRS and CDR2 YFSETQ come from the germline V gene. V was trimmed by 0 bases and J by 3 bases, leaving 16 bases between them. The CDR3 sequence is 16 residues long.

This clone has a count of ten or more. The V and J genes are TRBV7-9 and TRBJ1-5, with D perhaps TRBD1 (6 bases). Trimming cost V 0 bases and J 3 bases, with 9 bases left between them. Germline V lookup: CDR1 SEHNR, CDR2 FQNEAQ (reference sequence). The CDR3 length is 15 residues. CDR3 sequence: CASSLAQGPNQPQHF. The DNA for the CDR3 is TGTGCCAGCAGCTTAGCGCAGGGGCCCAATCAGCCCCAGCATTTT.

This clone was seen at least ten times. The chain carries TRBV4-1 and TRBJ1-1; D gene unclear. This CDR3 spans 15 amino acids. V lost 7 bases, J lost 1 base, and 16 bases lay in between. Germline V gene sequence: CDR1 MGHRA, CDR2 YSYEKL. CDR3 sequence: CASTPQPLTNTEAFF. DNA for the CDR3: TGCGCCAGCACGCCCCAGCCGTTAACGAACACTGAAGCTTTCTTT.

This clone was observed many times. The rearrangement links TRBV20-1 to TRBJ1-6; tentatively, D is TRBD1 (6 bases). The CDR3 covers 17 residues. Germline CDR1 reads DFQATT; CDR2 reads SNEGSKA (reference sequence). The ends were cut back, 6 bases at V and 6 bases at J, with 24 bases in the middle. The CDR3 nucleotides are TGCAGTGCCGAAAACAGGGCCCGCCTCGCAGTTAATTCACCCCTCCACTTT. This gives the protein CSAENRARLAVNSPLHF.

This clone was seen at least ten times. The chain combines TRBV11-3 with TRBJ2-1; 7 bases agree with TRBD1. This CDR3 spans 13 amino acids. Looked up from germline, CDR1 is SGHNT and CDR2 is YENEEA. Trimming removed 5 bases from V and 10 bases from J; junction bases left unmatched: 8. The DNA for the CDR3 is TGTGCCAGCAGCGTAACAGGGGTTGGCGAGCAGTTCTTC. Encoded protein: CASSVTGVGEQFF. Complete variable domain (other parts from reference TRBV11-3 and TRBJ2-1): EAGVVQSPRYKIIEKKQPVAFWCNPISGHNTLYWYLQNLGQGPELLIRYENEEAVDDSQLPKDRFSAERLKGVDSTLKIQPAELGDSAVYLCASSVTGVGEQFFGPGTRLTVL.

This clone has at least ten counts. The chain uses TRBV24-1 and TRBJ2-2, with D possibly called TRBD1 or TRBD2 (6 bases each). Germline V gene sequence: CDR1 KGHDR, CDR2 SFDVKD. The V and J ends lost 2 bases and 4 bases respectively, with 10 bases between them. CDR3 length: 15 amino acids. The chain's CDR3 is CATSDWGAGTGELFF. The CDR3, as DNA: TGTGCCACCAGTGATTGGGGGGCCGGCACCGGGGAGCTGTTTTTT.

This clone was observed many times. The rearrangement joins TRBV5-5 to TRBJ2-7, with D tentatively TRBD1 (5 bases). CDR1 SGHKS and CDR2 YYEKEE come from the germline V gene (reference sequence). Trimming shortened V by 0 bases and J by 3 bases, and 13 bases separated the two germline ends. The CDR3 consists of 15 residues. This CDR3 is CASSLGQGNFYEQYF. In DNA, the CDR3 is TGTGCCAGCAGCTTGGGGCAGGGAAATTTCTACGAGCAGTACTTC.

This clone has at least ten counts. For the CDR3, the DNA is TGTGCCAGCTCACCACCGTCGATCAGGGACACCTCCTACGAGCAGTACTTC. Encoded protein: CASSPPSIRDTSYEQYF. The gene calls are TRBV18 and TRBJ2-7, with D maybe TRBD1 (6 bases). Trimming cost V 0 bases and J 0 bases, with 15 bases left between them. CDR1 and CDR2 (germline): KGHSH, LQKENI. The CDR3 totals 17 residues.

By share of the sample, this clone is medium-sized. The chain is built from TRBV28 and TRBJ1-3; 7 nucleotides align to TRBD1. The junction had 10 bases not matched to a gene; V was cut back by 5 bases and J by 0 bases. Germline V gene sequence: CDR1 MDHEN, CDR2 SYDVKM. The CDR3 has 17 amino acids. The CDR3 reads CASSRLGQATSGNTIYF. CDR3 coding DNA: TGTGCCAGCAGTCGACTTGGACAGGCCACCTCTGGAAACACCATATATTTT.

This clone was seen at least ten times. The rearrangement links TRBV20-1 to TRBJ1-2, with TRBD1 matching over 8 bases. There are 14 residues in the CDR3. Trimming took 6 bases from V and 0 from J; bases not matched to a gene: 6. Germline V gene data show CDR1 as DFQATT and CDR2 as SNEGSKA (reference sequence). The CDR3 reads CSAADRGSNYGYTF. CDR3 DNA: TGCAGTGCCGCAGACAGGGGTTCTAACTATGGCTACACCTTC.